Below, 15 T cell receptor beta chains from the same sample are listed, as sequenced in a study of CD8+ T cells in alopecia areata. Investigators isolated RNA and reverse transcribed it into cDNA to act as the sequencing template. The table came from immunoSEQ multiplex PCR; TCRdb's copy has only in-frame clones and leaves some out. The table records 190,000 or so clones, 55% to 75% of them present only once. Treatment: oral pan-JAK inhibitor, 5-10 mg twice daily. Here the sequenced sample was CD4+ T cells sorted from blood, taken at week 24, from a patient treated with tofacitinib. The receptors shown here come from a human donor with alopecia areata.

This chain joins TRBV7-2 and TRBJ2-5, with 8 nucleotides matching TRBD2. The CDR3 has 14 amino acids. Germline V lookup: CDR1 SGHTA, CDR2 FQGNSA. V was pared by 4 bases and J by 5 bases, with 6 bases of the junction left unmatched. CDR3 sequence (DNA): TGTGCCAGCAGCTGGGGGCGACTAGCGGAGACCCAGTACTTC. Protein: CASSWGRLAETQYF.

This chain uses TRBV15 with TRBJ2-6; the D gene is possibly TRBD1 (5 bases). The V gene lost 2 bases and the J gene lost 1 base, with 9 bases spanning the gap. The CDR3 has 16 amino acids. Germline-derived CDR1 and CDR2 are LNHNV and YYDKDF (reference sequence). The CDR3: CATSRNRGSGANVLTF. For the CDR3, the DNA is TGTGCCACCAGCAGAAATAGGGGTTCTGGGGCCAACGTCCTGACTTTC.

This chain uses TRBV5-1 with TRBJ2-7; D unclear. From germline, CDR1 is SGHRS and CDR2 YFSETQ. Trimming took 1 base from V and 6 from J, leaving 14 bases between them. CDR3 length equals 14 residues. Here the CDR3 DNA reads TGCGCCAGCAGCTTGTTAGACTTCGCCGTCGAGCAGTACTTC. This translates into CASSLLDFAVEQYF. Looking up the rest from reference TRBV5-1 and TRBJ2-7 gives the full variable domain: KAGVTQTPRYLIKTRGQQVTLSCSPISGHRSVSWYQQTPGQGLQFLFEYFSETQRNKGNFPGRFSGRQFSNSRSEMNVSTLELGDSALYLCASSLLDFAVEQYFGPGTRLTVT.

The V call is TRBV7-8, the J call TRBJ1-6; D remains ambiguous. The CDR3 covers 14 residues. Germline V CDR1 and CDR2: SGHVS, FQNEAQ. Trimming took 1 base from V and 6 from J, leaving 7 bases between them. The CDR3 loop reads CASSLGSINSPLHF. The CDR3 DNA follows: TGTGCCAGCAGCTTAGGCAGTATTAATTCACCCCTCCACTTT.

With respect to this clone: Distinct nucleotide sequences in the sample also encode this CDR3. The chain's CDR3 is CASTPGIRGSQETQYF. Here the CDR3 DNA reads TGTGCCTCGACTCCCGGAATCCGGGGATCCCAGGAGACCCAGTACTTC. The rearrangement joins TRBV30 to TRBJ2-5; D is perhaps TRBD2 (5 bases). The V gene lost 7 bases and the J gene lost 5 bases, with 26 bases spanning the gap. The CDR3 contains 16 residues. Germline-derived CDR1 and CDR2 are GTSNPN and SVGIG (reference sequence).

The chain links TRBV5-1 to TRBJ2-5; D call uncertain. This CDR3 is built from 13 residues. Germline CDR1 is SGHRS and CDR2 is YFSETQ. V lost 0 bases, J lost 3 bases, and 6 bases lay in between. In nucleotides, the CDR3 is TGCGCCAGCAGCTTGGACATGGAAGAGACCCAGTACTTC. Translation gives CASSLDMEETQYF.

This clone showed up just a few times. The CDR3 region has the DNA TGTGCCAGTAGTCTTGCTACCCTAGCGGGAGCCTCCTACGAGCAGTACTTC. Translation gives CASSLATLAGASYEQYF. This sequence joins TRBV19 and TRBJ2-7, with 10 nucleotides matching TRBD2. The trim removed 5 bases at V and 0 bases at J, leaving 10 bases unmatched. Germline assignment: CDR1 LNHDA and CDR2 SQIVND (reference sequence). The CDR3 extends over 17 amino acids.

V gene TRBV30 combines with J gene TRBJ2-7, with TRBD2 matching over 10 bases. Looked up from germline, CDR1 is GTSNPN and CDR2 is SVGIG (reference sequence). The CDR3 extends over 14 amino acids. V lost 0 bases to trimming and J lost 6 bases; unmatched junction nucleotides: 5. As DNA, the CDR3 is TGTGCCTGGAGTGTGGAGACTAGCGGGCTCGAGCAGTACTTC. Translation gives CAWSVETSGLEQYF.

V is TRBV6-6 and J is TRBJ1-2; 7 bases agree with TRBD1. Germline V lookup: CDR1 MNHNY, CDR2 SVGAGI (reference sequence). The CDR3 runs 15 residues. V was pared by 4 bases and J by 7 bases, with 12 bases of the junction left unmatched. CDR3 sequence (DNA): TGTGCCAGCAGTTCAGGAACAGGGGACGGTGCTGGCTACACCTTC. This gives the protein CASSSGTGDGAGYTF.

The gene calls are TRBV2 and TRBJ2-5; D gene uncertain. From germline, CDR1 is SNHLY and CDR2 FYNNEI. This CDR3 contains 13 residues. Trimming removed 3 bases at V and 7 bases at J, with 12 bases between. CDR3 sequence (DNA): TGTGCCAGCAGTGAGGGCCTCTGGGGGACCCAGTACTTC. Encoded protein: CASSEGLWGTQYF.

The CDR3 DNA reads as TGTGCCAGCAGCGAGACTAGTGTTAACACCGGGGAGCTGTTTTTT. Protein sequence: CASSETSVNTGELFF. The J gene is TRBJ2-2, the V gene TRBV7-6; D is possibly TRBD2 (6 bases). V was shortened by 5 bases and J by 2 bases, with 12 bases between the two germline ends. This CDR3 region has 15 residues. Looked up from germline, CDR1 is SGHVS and CDR2 is FNYEAQ.

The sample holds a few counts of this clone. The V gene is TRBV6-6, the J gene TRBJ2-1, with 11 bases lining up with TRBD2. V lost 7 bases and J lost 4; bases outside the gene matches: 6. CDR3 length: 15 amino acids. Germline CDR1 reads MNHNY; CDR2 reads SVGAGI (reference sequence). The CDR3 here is CASTVAGGSYNEQFF. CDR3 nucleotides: TGTGCCAGCACGGTAGCGGGAGGGTCATACAATGAGCAGTTCTTC.

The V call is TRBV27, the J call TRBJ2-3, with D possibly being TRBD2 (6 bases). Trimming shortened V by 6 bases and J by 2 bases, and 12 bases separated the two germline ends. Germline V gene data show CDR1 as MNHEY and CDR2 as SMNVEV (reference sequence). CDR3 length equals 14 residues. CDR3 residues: CASSLLRDTDTQYF. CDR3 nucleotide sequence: TGTGCCAGCAGCCTTTTGCGGGACACAGATACGCAGTATTTT.

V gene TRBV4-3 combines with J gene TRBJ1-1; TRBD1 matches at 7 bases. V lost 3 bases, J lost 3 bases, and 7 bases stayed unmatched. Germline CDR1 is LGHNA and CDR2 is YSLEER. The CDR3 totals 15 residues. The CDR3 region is CASSQETGLDTEAFF. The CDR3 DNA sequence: TGCGCCAGCAGCCAGGAGACAGGGCTGGACACTGAAGCTTTCTTT.

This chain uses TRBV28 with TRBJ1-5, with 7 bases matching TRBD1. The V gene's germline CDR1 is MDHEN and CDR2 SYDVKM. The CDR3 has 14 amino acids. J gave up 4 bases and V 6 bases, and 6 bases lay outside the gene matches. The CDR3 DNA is TGTGCCAGCAGCCCAGGGGGGGCGAATCAGCCCCAGCATTTT. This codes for CASSPGGANQPQHF.